These T cell receptor beta chains were read from a single sample in a study of T-cell memory formation after mild COVID-19. TCRdb reprocessed the 5' RACE reads with MiXCR, giving one entry per CDR3 protein. The table has fewer than 150,000 distinct CDR3 sequences, approximately 22% seen once. The sample was PBMCs or a T cell subset sorted from them (not recorded which). The receptor set was obtained from a man aged 18 to 30 who had mild COVID-19 (a few samples of this study predate the infection). Cell type and time point are not known. Both conserved end residues are part of each CDR3. D genes are given only for firm matches. Clone sizes are given selectively: once, few, many, or a class where the clone is expanded.

- | TRBD1 | TRBJ2-1 | TRBV5-1 | TGCGCCAGTGGGGACCCGGGACAGGGGGACAATGAGCAGTTCTTC | CASGDPGQGDNEQFF
- | TRBD2 | TRBJ2-3 | TRBV7-2 | TGTGCCAGCAGCTTAAGCGGGGGGCGGGCAGATACGCAGTATTTT | CASSLSGGRADTQYF
few | - | TRBJ2-2 | TRBV6-5 | TGTGCCAGCAGTTACACCGTGAACACCGGGGAGCTGTTTTTT | CASSYTVNTGELFF
- | - | TRBJ2-5 | TRBV7-3 | TGTGCCAGCAGCCCGACCCCGTCAGGGGTAGGGTTCGACCAAGAGACCCAGTACTTC | CASSPTPSGVGFDQETQYF
- | - | TRBJ2-5 | TRBV2 | TGTGCCAGCAGTGATTTAACCGTAATGGAGACCCAGTACTTC | CASSDLTVMETQYF
- | - | TRBJ2-3 | TRBV4-3 | TGCGCCAGCAGCCAAGAGACTTTCACAGATACGCAGTATTTT | CASSQETFTDTQYF
- | TRBD2 | TRBJ2-3 | TRBV29-1 | TGCAGCGTTGAACTAGCGGGGGCCACAGATACGCAGTATTTT | CSVELAGATDTQYF
- | TRBD2 | TRBJ2-2 | TRBV20-1 | TGCAGTGCTAGTTTACTAGCGGCGAACACCGGGGAGCTGTTTTTT | CSASLLAANTGELFF
- | TRBD1 | TRBJ2-3 | TRBV4-1 | TGCGCCAGCAGCCAGCTCGCTTGGGACAGGGATGGAGATACGCAGTATTTT | CASSQLAWDRDGDTQYF
- | TRBD2 | TRBJ2-5 | TRBV28 | TGTGCCAGCAGTTTACGGCAAGCGGGGCAAGAGACCCAGTACTTC | CASSLRQAGQETQYF
- | TRBD2 | TRBJ2-1 | TRBV7-2 | TGTGCCAGCAGCTTAGAAAATAGCGGGGCCCGACAGTTCTTC | CASSLENSGARQFF
- | - | TRBJ2-5 | TRBV10-3 | TGTGCCATCTCTTGGGACGACCAAGAGACCCAGTACTTC | CAISWDDQETQYF
few | - | TRBJ1-6 | TRBV5-1 | TGCGCCAGCAGCCTCGTCGGGACGGAAAATTCACCCCTCCACTTT | CASSLVGTENSPLHF
few | - | TRBJ1-1 | TRBV4-2 | TGTGCCAGCAGCCAAGTGTACGGTTCGAACACTGAAGCTTTCTTT | CASSQVYGSNTEAFF
few | - | TRBJ2-3 | TRBV4-2 | TGTGCCAGCAGCCAAGCGAGGCAAGACATTTTCTTCCCAGATACGCAGTATTTT | CASSQARQDIFFPDTQYF
few | - | TRBJ1-4 | TRBV15 | TGTGCCACCAGCAGAGGAAGCGGGAGTGAAAAACTGTTTTTT | CATSRGSGSEKLFF
few | - | TRBJ1-2 | TRBV6-2/TRBV6-3 | TGTGCCAGCAGCCGCCTCTACTATGGCTACACCTTC | CASSRLYYGYTF
- | - | TRBJ2-2 | TRBV11-3 | TGTGCCAGCAGCTCCCTCGACAGGCCCGGGGAGCTGTTTTTT | CASSSLDRPGELFF
few | TRBD1 | TRBJ2-7 | TRBV4-1 | TGCGCCAGCAGCCAAACTACAGGGGGCTACGAGCAGTACTTC | CASSQTTGGYEQYF
few | - | TRBJ2-3 | TRBV4-3 | TGCGCCAGCAGCGTCCGACTCGTCTCCCCCGGGGCAGATACGCAGTATTTT | CASSVRLVSPGADTQYF
- | - | TRBJ1-5 | TRBV4-1 | TGCGCCAGCAGCCCGGACGACAATAGCAATCAGCCCCAGCATTTT | CASSPDDNSNQPQHF
- | - | TRBJ1-1 | TRBV29-1 | TGCAGCGTTTGGGGGGGCTACACTGAAGCTTTCTTT | CSVWGGYTEAFF
- | - | TRBJ1-1 | TRBV19 | TGTGCCAGTACCTACCGACTGAACACTGAAGCTTTCTTT | CASTYRLNTEAFF
- | - | TRBJ2-1 | TRBV27 | TGTGCCAGCAGTTGGGGGACATCTAATGAGCAGTTCTTC | CASSWGTSNEQFF
few | - | TRBJ1-1 | TRBV4-1 | TGCGCCAGCAGCCAAGGAACAGGGATCGCTGAAGCTTTCTTT | CASSQGTGIAEAFF
- | TRBD1 | TRBJ2-1 | TRBV10-3 | TGTGCCATCAGTGAGTTCGGGACAGGTAACAATGAGCAGTTCTTC | CAISEFGTGNNEQFF
- | TRBD2 | TRBJ2-1 | TRBV7-9 | TGTGCCAGCAGCAGACTAGCGGGTGGCAATGAGCAGTTCTTC | CASSRLAGGNEQFF
few | - | TRBJ2-2 | TRBV27 | TGTGCCAGCAGTGACCCGGGGGCCGGGGAGCTGTTTTTT | CASSDPGAGELFF
- | TRBD1 | TRBJ1-5 | TRBV19 | TGTGCCAGTATTCCATCGGGACAGGGGATCGATCAGCCCCAGCATTTT | CASIPSGQGIDQPQHF
- | TRBD1 | TRBJ2-3 | TRBV6-5 | TGTGCCAGCAGTTACTCGACGGGACAGGGCCAGTATTTT | CASSYSTGQGQYF
- | - | TRBJ2-7 | TRBV27 | TGTGCCAGCAGTCCACTCGGGACCAGCGATGGCCTCTCCTACGAGCAGTACTTC | CASSPLGTSDGLSYEQYF
- | - | TRBJ2-1 | TRBV4-2 | TGTGCCAGCAGCCAAGATTCCCCGGGGGTCAATGAGCAGTTCTTC | CASSQDSPGVNEQFF
few | - | TRBJ1-1 | TRBV4-1 | TGCGCCAGCAGCGCCAGGAACACTGAAGCTTTCTTT | CASSARNTEAFF
- | - | TRBJ2-3 | TRBV7-9 | TGTGCCAGCAGCTCCCGGACTGAAACGACGCAGTATTTT | CASSSRTETTQYF
- | - | TRBJ1-5 | TRBV12-3/TRBV12-4 | TGTGCCAGCAGGGCCACAGGTTCCCTAGGGCCCCAGCATTTT | CASRATGSLGPQHF
- | TRBD1 | TRBJ1-3 | TRBV7-9 | TGTGCCAGCAGCAACTGGGACAGCTACTCTGGAAACACCATATATTTT | CASSNWDSYSGNTIYF
- | - | TRBJ1-3 | TRBV9 | TGTGCCAGCAGCGTAGAAGCGGACACCATATATTTT | CASSVEADTIYF
few | - | TRBJ2-7 | TRBV20-1 | TGCAGTGCTAGAGGCACGGTGGTCGAGGAGCAGTACTTC | CSARGTVVEEQYF
few | - | TRBJ2-3 | TRBV7-2 | TGTGCCAGCAGCTTAGTGGGCTTAGCGAAAGATACGCAGTATTTT | CASSLVGLAKDTQYF
few | TRBD2 | TRBJ2-1 | TRBV4-3 | TGCGCCAGCAGCCAAGCCCCCGGGGGGGTTGGGAGTGAGCAGTTCTTC | CASSQAPGGVGSEQFF
- | - | TRBJ2-3 | TRBV12-5 | TGTGCTAGTGGTTTGGGAGATACGCAGTATTTT | CASGLGDTQYF
- | TRBD2 | TRBJ2-7 | TRBV4-2 | TGTGCCAGCAGCCAAGATCCCCCTAGCGGGGGGGTATACGAGCAGTACTTC | CASSQDPPSGGVYEQYF
many | - | TRBJ2-7 | TRBV29-1 | TGCAGCGTTAGTCAGAACTACGAGCAGTACTTC | CSVSQNYEQYF
- | - | TRBJ1-1 | TRBV9 | TGTGCCAGCAGCGAAGGGACATTTGGGACTGAAGCTTTCTTT | CASSEGTFGTEAFF
few | TRBD2 | TRBJ2-7 | TRBV4-1 | TGCGCCAGCAGCCAAGAGGGCGGGGGGTCCACCTACGAGCAGTACTTC | CASSQEGGGSTYEQYF
- | - | TRBJ2-3 | TRBV9 | TGTGCCAGCAGCGTAGAGGGTGCAGGAACGCAGTATTTT | CASSVEGAGTQYF
- | TRBD2 | TRBJ2-1 | TRBV5-1 | TGCGCCAGCAGCTTGCGGGGGGCCTACAATGAGCAGTTCTTC | CASSLRGAYNEQFF
few | - | TRBJ1-1 | TRBV7-9 | TGTGCCAGCAGCTTTGACGAAGGTCGGAAGACTGAAGCTTTCTTT | CASSFDEGRKTEAFF
few | - | TRBJ2-1 | TRBV7-9 | TGTGCCAGCAGCTTAAGTGGGTCTGATGAGCAGTTCTTC | CASSLSGSDEQFF
few | TRBD2 | TRBJ2-2 | TRBV4-1 | TGCGCCAGCAGCCGCGGGGGACTGACGAACACCGGGGAGCTGTTTTTT | CASSRGGLTNTGELFF
- | TRBD1 | TRBJ2-5 | TRBV7-3 | TGTGCCAGCAGCTTAATAGGTGGATCGGGACAGGGTCGTGAGACCCAGTACTTC | CASSLIGGSGQGRETQYF
- | - | TRBJ1-1 | TRBV7-6 | TGTGCCAGCAGCCCGGTGGGGGCCGGGAACACTGAAGCTTTCTTT | CASSPVGAGNTEAFF
- | - | TRBJ1-4 | TRBV25-1 | TGTGCCAGCAGTGAATATACGGGGGGGAGGACTAATGAAAAACTGTTTTTT | CASSEYTGGRTNEKLFF
few | TRBD2 | TRBJ2-1 | TRBV9 | TGTGCCAGCAGCGTAGTGCCGGGACTAGCGGGGGACAATGAGCAGTTCTTC | CASSVVPGLAGDNEQFF
few | - | TRBJ2-1 | TRBV12-3/TRBV12-4 | TGTGCCAGCAGCCGGGACCCTTACAATGAGCAGTTCTTC | CASSRDPYNEQFF
few | TRBD1 | TRBJ1-5 | TRBV12-3/TRBV12-4 | TGTGCCAGCACTCCGGGACAGTCTTATCAGCCCCAGCATTTT | CASTPGQSYQPQHF
few | - | TRBJ2-5 | TRBV12-3/TRBV12-4 | TGTGCCAGCAGCCCCACAGTGTACCAAGAGACCCAGTACTTC | CASSPTVYQETQYF
few | TRBD1 | TRBJ2-3 | TRBV7-6 | TGTGCCAGCAGCTTTCTACAGGGGGGAAACACAGATACGCAGTATTTT | CASSFLQGGNTDTQYF
few | TRBD2 | TRBJ2-5 | TRBV5-1 | TGCGCCAGCAGCACGCCCGGGGGGATCCAAGAGACCCAGTACTTC | CASSTPGGIQETQYF
- | - | TRBJ2-4 | TRBV13 | TGTGCCAGCAGCCCCTCGGGCGGGCTGAGAAACATTCAGTACTTC | CASSPSGGLRNIQYF